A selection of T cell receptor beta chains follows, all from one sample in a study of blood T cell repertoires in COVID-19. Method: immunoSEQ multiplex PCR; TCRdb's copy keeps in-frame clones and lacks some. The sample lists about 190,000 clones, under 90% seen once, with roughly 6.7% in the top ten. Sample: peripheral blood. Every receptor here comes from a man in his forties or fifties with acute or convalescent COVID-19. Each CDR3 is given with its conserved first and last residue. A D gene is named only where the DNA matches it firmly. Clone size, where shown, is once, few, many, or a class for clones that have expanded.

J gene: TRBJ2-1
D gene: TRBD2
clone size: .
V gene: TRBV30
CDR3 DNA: TGTGCCTGGGAGGGACTAGCGGGGTACAATGAGCAGTTCTTC
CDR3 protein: CAWEGLAGYNEQFF

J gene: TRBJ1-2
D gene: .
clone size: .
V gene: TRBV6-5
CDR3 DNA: TGTGCCAGCAGTTACTCGACGGGAGGGTCGCGCGGCTACACCTTC
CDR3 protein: CASSYSTGGSRGYTF

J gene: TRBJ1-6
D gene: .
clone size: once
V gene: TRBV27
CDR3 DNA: TGTGCCAGCAGTTCTAAAAAGACCGGGGTTGCCCTCCACTTT
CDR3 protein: CASSSKKTGVALHF

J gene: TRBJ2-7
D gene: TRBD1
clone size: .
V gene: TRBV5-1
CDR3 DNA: TGCGCCAGCAGCTCGACAGGGCGGCAGTACTTC
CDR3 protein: CASSSTGRQYF

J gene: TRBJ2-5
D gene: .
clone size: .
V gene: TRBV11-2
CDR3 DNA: TGTGCCAGCAGCTTAGAACTTCGGAGGGCCCAGTACTTC
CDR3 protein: CASSLELRRAQYF

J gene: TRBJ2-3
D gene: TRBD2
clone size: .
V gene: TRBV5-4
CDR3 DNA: TGTGCCAGCAGCTTATATAGCGGGGGGCCCCCTTTTAGCACAGATACGCAGTATTTT
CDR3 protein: CASSLYSGGPPFSTDTQYF

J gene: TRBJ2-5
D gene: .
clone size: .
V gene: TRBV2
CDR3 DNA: TGTGCCAGCAGTCAGGGAGAGACCCAGTACTTC
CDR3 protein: CASSQGETQYF

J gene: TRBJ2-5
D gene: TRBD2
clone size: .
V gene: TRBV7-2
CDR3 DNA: TGTGCCAGCAGCCCCGGGGGGGCTGGTGAGACCCAGTACTTC
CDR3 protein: CASSPGGAGETQYF

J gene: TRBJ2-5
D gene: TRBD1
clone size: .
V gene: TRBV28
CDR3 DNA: TGTGCCAGCAGTTTCGTACAGGGGGAGACCCAGTACTTC
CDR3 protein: CASSFVQGETQYF

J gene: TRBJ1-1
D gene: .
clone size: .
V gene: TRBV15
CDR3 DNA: TGTGCCACCAGCAGAGATCGGGAGAACACTGAAGCTTTCTTT
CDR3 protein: CATSRDRENTEAFF

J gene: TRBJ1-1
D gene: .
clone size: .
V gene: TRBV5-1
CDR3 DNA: TGCGCCAGCAGCCTGGAGGGGGGGATTTTAAACACTGAAGCTTTCTTT
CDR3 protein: CASSLEGGILNTEAFF

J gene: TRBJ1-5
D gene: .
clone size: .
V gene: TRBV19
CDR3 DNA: TGTGCCAGTAGTATAGCAGCGGACCTTGTAAATCAGCCCCAGCATTTT
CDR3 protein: CASSIAADLVNQPQHF

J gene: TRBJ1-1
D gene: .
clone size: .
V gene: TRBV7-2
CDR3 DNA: TGTGCCAGCAGCTTAAGCCATCTGAGGACTGAAGCTTTCTTT
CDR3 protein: CASSLSHLRTEAFF

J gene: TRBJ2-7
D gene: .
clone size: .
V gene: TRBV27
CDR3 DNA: TGTGCCAGCAGACCACTAGGCAGGAAATCGGGCGAGCAGTACTTC
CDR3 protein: CASRPLGRKSGEQYF

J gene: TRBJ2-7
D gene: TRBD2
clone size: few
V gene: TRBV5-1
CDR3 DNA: TGCGCCAGCAGCCAGGGACTAGCGGGGGCGAGCTCCTACGAGCAGTACTTC
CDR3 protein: CASSQGLAGASSYEQYF

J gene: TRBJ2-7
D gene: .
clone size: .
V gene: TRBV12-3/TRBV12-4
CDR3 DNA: TGTGCCAGCAGTTTATCCACCTACGAGCAGTACTTC
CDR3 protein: CASSLSTYEQYF

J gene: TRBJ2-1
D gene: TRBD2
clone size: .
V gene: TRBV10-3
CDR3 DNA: TGTGCCATCAGTGAGCGGGGGGGCCTGAATGAGCAGTTCTTC
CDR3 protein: CAISERGGLNEQFF